This T cell receptor (beta chain) was recorded in a study of T cells in women clearing cervical HPV infection. Findings and limits, study-wide: Unknown T-cell numbers per sample may underlie the richness differences. It is unknown whether associations predate infection; no effector/memory or HPV-specific sorting.

Details on this clone: Its antigen is currently unknown. The CDR3 end falls 3 residues outside the read, so it is completed with the germline J gene.

This CDR3 has 13 residues. The V end was cut by 2 bases, the J end by 6 bases, with 12 bases between. CDR1 is SGHDT, CDR2 YYEEEE, per germline. TCRdb's copy holds only in-frame clones and misses some; the assay was immunoSEQ multiplex PCR. Its listing shows 25,000 to 35,000 clones. The source material was blood buffy coat. This rearrangement joins TRBV5-6 to TRBJ2-7, with no clear D. The TCR originated in a woman between 18 and 70 years old with a cervical HPV16 infection that either progressed to CIN3+ or cleared (not recorded which). The part of the CDR3 DNA that was read is TGTGCCAGCAGCTTCTTATCTTCTTCCGAG. It specifies CASSFLSSSE. The complete CDR3 sequence is CASSFLSSSEQYF.